These T cell receptor beta chains were read from a single sample in a study of blood T cell repertoires in COVID-19. Data came from immunoSEQ multiplex PCR; TCRdb stores just in-frame clones and leaves some out. The sample lists 150,000 to 200,000 clones, 85% to 90% occurring once. Input material: peripheral blood. The source is a man between 35 and 55 years old with active or convalescent COVID-19. CDR3s include the opening cysteine and the closing phenylalanine or tryptophan. Each record gives: clone size, V gene, D gene, CDR3 protein. A D gene is named only where the DNA matches it firmly. Size is stated for part of the rows, as once, few or many counts, or as a class when the clone is expanded.

clone size: -
V gene: TRBV11-2
D gene: -
CDR3 protein: CASSLDRLNEKLFF

clone size: -
V gene: TRBV19
D gene: TRBD2
CDR3 protein: CASSAVEAGASDTQYF

clone size: -
V gene: TRBV6-5
D gene: -
CDR3 protein: CASTFISRESYGYTF

clone size: -
V gene: TRBV3-1/TRBV3-2
D gene: TRBD2
CDR3 protein: CASSKGTSGGGNIQYF

clone size: -
V gene: TRBV19
D gene: -
CDR3 protein: CASGIIGDQPQHF

clone size: -
V gene: TRBV13
D gene: -
CDR3 protein: CASSLFLTEAFF

clone size: -
V gene: TRBV11-3
D gene: -
CDR3 protein: CASSLGIAKGYTF

clone size: once
V gene: TRBV28
D gene: -
CDR3 protein: CASRLRALGGDSNQPQHF

clone size: -
V gene: TRBV5-1
D gene: -
CDR3 protein: CASSPGTPQVYEQFF

clone size: -
V gene: TRBV28
D gene: -
CDR3 protein: CASSGGPAYLGQPQHF

clone size: -
V gene: TRBV7-9
D gene: -
CDR3 protein: CASSLVQATNEKLFF

clone size: -
V gene: TRBV10-3
D gene: TRBD2
CDR3 protein: CAISKTGTSGYNEQFF

clone size: -
V gene: TRBV10-3
D gene: TRBD1
CDR3 protein: CAISESWTGVYNEQFF

clone size: -
V gene: TRBV5-1
D gene: -
CDR3 protein: CASSGVTHSGGYTF

clone size: -
V gene: TRBV28
D gene: TRBD2
CDR3 protein: CASRAGGVNTGELFF

clone size: -
V gene: TRBV30
D gene: -
CDR3 protein: CAWSPGGKGNQPQHF

clone size: few
V gene: TRBV28
D gene: -
CDR3 protein: CASSQGGTEAFF

clone size: -
V gene: TRBV13
D gene: -
CDR3 protein: CASSMLGDYGYTF

clone size: -
V gene: TRBV12-2
D gene: -
CDR3 protein: CASRSSDEAYEQYF

clone size: -
V gene: TRBV27
D gene: -
CDR3 protein: CASSRRGGRSLTDTQYF

clone size: -
V gene: TRBV28
D gene: TRBD1
CDR3 protein: CASRNYRGGNQPQHF

clone size: -
V gene: TRBV21-1
D gene: -
CDR3 protein: CASSTPSGEETQYF

clone size: -
V gene: TRBV7-2
D gene: -
CDR3 protein: CASSYGLNNQPQHF

clone size: -
V gene: TRBV5-5
D gene: TRBD2
CDR3 protein: CASSSLAGVNEQFF

clone size: -
V gene: TRBV3-1/TRBV3-2
D gene: -
CDR3 protein: CASSLTDQVWRTYEQYF

clone size: -
V gene: TRBV11-2
D gene: -
CDR3 protein: CASESNYGYTF

clone size: once
V gene: TRBV10-1
D gene: TRBD1
CDR3 protein: CASSESGTGDAKNIQYF

clone size: -
V gene: TRBV5-1
D gene: -
CDR3 protein: CASSLDHTALFF

clone size: few
V gene: TRBV18
D gene: -
CDR3 protein: CASSPPGSAEAFF

clone size: -
V gene: TRBV7-9
D gene: -
CDR3 protein: CASSFYRGNTIYF

clone size: -
V gene: TRBV4-2
D gene: TRBD2
CDR3 protein: CASSHFGIGLAGGDLRQNTGELFF

clone size: -
V gene: TRBV28
D gene: -
CDR3 protein: CASSLVDTNTQYF

clone size: -
V gene: TRBV2
D gene: TRBD1
CDR3 protein: CASRGDAGGNTEAFF

clone size: -
V gene: TRBV19
D gene: TRBD1
CDR3 protein: CASSIGQGGNQPQHF

clone size: -
V gene: TRBV30
D gene: -
CDR3 protein: CAWIWGGTGYGYTF

clone size: once
V gene: TRBV5-4
D gene: -
CDR3 protein: CASSSGEYGTQYF

clone size: -
V gene: TRBV19
D gene: -
CDR3 protein: CASSIVRQPLNTEAFF

clone size: -
V gene: TRBV9
D gene: -
CDR3 protein: CASSVGGTGDTQYF

clone size: -
V gene: TRBV6-5
D gene: -
CDR3 protein: CASSPIATNEKLFF

clone size: -
V gene: TRBV12-5
D gene: -
CDR3 protein: CASGLRLDIYTEAFF

clone size: once
V gene: TRBV9
D gene: -
CDR3 protein: CASSALIGVNTEAFF

clone size: -
V gene: TRBV6-5
D gene: -
CDR3 protein: CASLTDSRASPLHF

clone size: once
V gene: TRBV12-3/TRBV12-4
D gene: -
CDR3 protein: CASSFRTEGGGYF

clone size: -
V gene: TRBV18
D gene: -
CDR3 protein: CASSPTRSTNEKLFF

clone size: -
V gene: TRBV5-1
D gene: -
CDR3 protein: CASTTQGSTGELFF

clone size: -
V gene: TRBV6-5
D gene: TRBD1
CDR3 protein: CASSYMGQGSTEAFF

clone size: -
V gene: TRBV5-6
D gene: -
CDR3 protein: CASSYGGGAGYTF

clone size: -
V gene: TRBV5-1
D gene: TRBD1
CDR3 protein: CASTAWDSSYEQYF

clone size: once
V gene: TRBV5-1
D gene: -
CDR3 protein: CASNQRPGTEAFF

clone size: -
V gene: TRBV28
D gene: TRBD1
CDR3 protein: CASSLSQGASFGYGYTF

clone size: -
V gene: TRBV5-1
D gene: TRBD1
CDR3 protein: CASSLQGINNSPLHF